The present T cell receptor (beta chain) was sequenced within a study of CD4 T cells in relation to SARS-CoV-2 and coronaviruses. Study background: The restricting HLA molecule for shared crossreactive spike epitopes was mapped.

Before the COVID-19 pandemic, during about 2010-2019, CD4+ T cells were taken from unexposed donors. Deep TCR-beta sequencing used DNA from uncultured naive and memory CD4+ T cells. Produced via immunoSEQ multiplex PCR; TCRdb's table is partial and in-frame only. The data hold tens of thousands of clones, with 94% observed a single time. Study findings and constraints: Monoreactive clones expanded significantly more to SARS-CoV-2 than crossreactive clones did. No donor gave both pre-pandemic and post-infection samples.

With regard to this clone: The antigen is undetermined.

CDR3 length equals 14 residues. Germline values: CDR1 MNHEY, CDR2 SVGEGT. V lost 2 bases to trimming and J lost 4 bases; unmatched junction nucleotides: 4. This clonotype was obtained from a human donor in good health. Sample: naive CD4+ T cells from PBMCs. As to subset: naive CD4+ T cells isolated by negative enrichment. V is TRBV6-2 or TRBV6-3 and J is TRBJ1-2; 7 bases map to TRBD1. This CDR3 is CASSYRGPGYGYTF. The CDR3 DNA follows: TGTGCCAGCAGTTACAGGGGGCCTGGCTATGGCTACACCTTC.